This T cell receptor (beta chain) appears in the sequencing data of a study of cytomegalovirus exposure and HLA in healthy donors (dated by TCRdb to the late 2010s). Study-level background: In an earlier analysis of fewer than 750 of the donors, less than 350 Gb of sequence data and 117 million unique TCR beta sequences from about 190 million T cells were reported. An early release covering just under 650 HLA-typed donors comprised about 300 gigabases of sequencing data and roughly 86 million unique TCR sequences. The genetic ancestry cluster associated with self-reported Caucasian donors included approximately 85% of the roughly 390 genotyped donors. The study was designed to test whether signatures of past pathogen exposure could be identified by cataloging public T cell receptors. The study used immunosequencing to profile the T cell repertoires of 600 to 850 subjects and linked those repertoires to cytomegalovirus serostatus. A separate validation cohort of 100 to 150 different subjects was used in addition to the roughly 700-subject first cohort. To predict cytomegalovirus infection status, the study combined high-throughput TCR immunosequencing, statistical association of individual TCRs with disease status, and machine learning. To study patterns of TCR occurrence, a later analysis re-analyzed previously published TCR beta repertoires from 700 or so donors and added high-resolution HLA genotyping. Rather than drawing on any new phenotypic data, the later analysis identified candidate immune exposures from TCR beta sequences and the way those sequences occurred across donors. In an earlier analysis of 587 of the donors, high-throughput TCR beta sequencing was used to judge whether each TCR beta V gene segment behaved as functional or pseudogenic. Donor age, sex, ethnicity and CMV serostatus were compiled alongside the repertoire data. In a later genetic analysis, genome-wide SNP genotypes for about 55% of the roughly 700 donors were used, and that subset was treated as a discovery cohort. Every discovery cohort repertoire had been produced on one sequencing platform. HLA typing included class I and class II loci at four-digit resolution. The number of typed donors differed by locus: 629-630 for A, B, C, DRB1 and DQB1; some 500 for DQA1; roughly 600 for DPA1; and some 430 for DPB1. A few DR-DQ haplotypes were treated as single units for association and clustering because of strong linkage in the cohort. Among over 350 genotyped donors of the cohort, an average of approximately 230,000 unique TCR beta nucleotide sequences were sequenced per donor, 15% to 20% of them non-productive. Results and caveats for the whole study, not just this receptor: In the study, roughly 160 TCR beta chains were listed as associated with cytomegalovirus. Correlated functional status among segregating V segments might reflect linkage disequilibrium, but an unknown experimental factor could not be ruled out. A later analysis found that most CMV-associated TCR beta chains appeared HLA-restricted, with HLA associations seemingly driven largely by CMV exposure. The only immune exposure information available for the cohort was CMV serostatus. Some IMGT-functional V segments, including TRBV6-2 and TRBV6-3, could not be distinguished by the 87-base-pair reads and were therefore excluded. In vitro tests confirmed that a few of the cytomegalovirus-associated TCR beta chains recognize cytomegalovirus antigens. A later analysis reported that several top co-occurrence clusters appeared linked to parvovirus B19, influenza, CMV and Epstein-Barr virus. In a later genetic analysis, fewer N-insertions in productive TCRs were reported among donors in an Asian-associated ancestry cluster than the 666-donor mean. A group of highly shared sequence variants was considered likely to be a technical artifact of the sequencing pipeline. In a later analysis, TCR association rates were found to vary across HLA loci, with the most associated TCRs seen for DRB1 alleles and the fewest for HLA-C alleles. The classifier was reported to diagnose cytomegalovirus status with high specificity and sensitivity in both the original cohort and the validation cohort. In a later analysis, about 16,000 TCR beta sequences were associated with specific HLA alleles at a false discovery rate of 0.05. Assigning TCR associations to individual alleles was difficult when HLA alleles, especially DR and DQ, strongly co-occurred. According to the authors, the approach could potentially be generalized to other disease states and immunological phenotypes. V-gene and J-gene trimming of TCR beta chains was associated with a missense DCLRE1C variant in a later genetic analysis, and the association was replicated in an independent cohort. In a later analysis, HLA-associated TCR beta chains were found to be more clonally expanded and to have lower generation probabilities than equally common non-associated chains. A further reported finding was that TCR beta sequences accurately predicted the HLA-A and HLA-B alleles for most subjects in the first cohort. Because HLA typing was missing for some donors at each locus, association tests included only the typed subset. This cohort had only TCR beta chains sequenced, and the lack of alpha or paired-chain data limited which features could be detected. Most TCR sequences were seen in very few donors, while some public TCRs were found in many individuals. Over 15 rarely observed V segments, including chromosome 9 orphons, were excluded from the earlier analysis of about 600 of the donors because counts were too low. Presence/absence analyses assumed roughly uniform sequencing depth across donors, an assumption that may not hold. In an earlier analysis of approximately 600 of the donors, most TCR beta V segments were observed in productive rearrangements about 90% or about 30% of the time, broadly matching IMGT annotations.

Points on this clone: Its antigen target is currently unknown. No much larger clonotype is one base removed from it; base qualities were not supplied.

In total, over 600 healthy bone marrow donors made up the cohort. All cohort members were sampled while nominally healthy, although unrecorded immune exposures were likely present. Of the 666 cohort members, about 290 had a positive CMV serostatus and approximately 400 had a negative one, while no CMV serostatus was recorded for the donor. A peripheral blood sample was collected from each donor, and TCR beta sequencing was performed on peripheral blood mononuclear cells. Genomic DNA was extracted from the blood cell samples with the Qiagen DNeasy Blood Extraction Kit. The method was the immunoSEQ multiplex PCR assay. For the multiplex PCR, a mixture combining 60 forward primers for TCR Vbeta segments and 13 reverse primers for TCR Jbeta segments was used. The CDR3 region of rearranged TCR beta genes was amplified from genomic DNA by a multiplex PCR assay. The amplified TCR beta libraries were sequenced on the Illumina HiSeq System as 87-base-pair reads. The original methods were these. A later analysis counted 65 million to 90 million unique TCR beta chains across the 670 or so repertoires, and approximately 11 million of these chains were shared by at least two donors. Raw reads were error-corrected and collapsed into unique sequences with a nearest-neighbor algorithm that merged closely related sequences to remove PCR and sequencing errors. Alignment of CDR3 sequences to IMGT reference sequences was used to assign V, D and J gene segments. For a sequence to be retained, a match of at least six nucleotides to both a V gene segment and a J gene segment was required. Rearrangements were called productive when the CDR3 lacked stop codons and stayed in frame with V and J; all others were non-productive. CDR3 was defined according to IMGT convention as the region running from the second conserved V-encoded cysteine to the conserved J-encoded phenylalanine. Sequences without an unambiguous match to a single V gene segment were excluded from the earlier analysis of over 500 of the donors. In an earlier analysis of 587 of the donors, a V segment was called functional when productive rearrangements were above 56.7%, and segregating when the standard deviation between donors exceeded 5%. To diagnose cytomegalovirus status from the catalog of TCR beta chain sequences, a statistical classification framework was built. In a later analysis, V and J genes were assigned by comparing TCR nucleotide sequences against IMGT/GENE-DB human TR gene sequences. A later analysis assigned CDR3 sequences and most-parsimonious VDJ recombination scenarios with the TCRdist pipeline. In a later analysis, every TCR beta chain was defined by the combination of its CDR3 amino acid sequence and its V-gene family, and reads without a unique V-gene family were dropped. In a later analysis, fewer than 600 highly shared, low-generation-probability nucleotide sequences were removed to address suspected cross-contamination and a sequencing artifact. In a later analysis, a clonal expansion index was calculated for each public chain from normalized within-repertoire ranks of inferred template counts. In a later analysis, generation probabilities were computed using a VDJ recombination model fitted to out-of-frame rearrangements, and the results were checked against IGoR. In a later analysis, TCR-TCR, TCR-HLA and TCR-CMV co-occurrence was scored with hypergeometric tests, and a repertoire-size bias correction was applied to TCR pairs. A later analysis estimated false discovery rates by permuting HLA or CMV assignments 20 times. In a later analysis, co-occurring TCRs were grouped using DBSCAN, with TCRdist sequence similarity added in when clustering inside HLA-allele-positive subsets. Repertoires with fewer than 30,000 or more than 120,000 public chains were left out of co-occurrence clustering, as were several repertoires with anomalous nucleotide sharing. TCRdb stores this immuneACCESS table with in-frame sequences only. Part of the clones is absent; in the studies checked, under half of the shortfall reflects unresolved V genes, and no reason is known for the rest. The V and J calls and clone size were taken over from that table, and D and trimming were inferred from the DNA. This sample comprises 120,000 or so clones, over 60% of them detected only once. The ten largest clonotypes hold 3.5% to 4% of the sample.

Per the germline V gene, MGHDK is the CDR1 and SYGVNS is the CDR2. There are 15 amino acids in the CDR3, from cysteine to phenylalanine inclusive. Left in the record is the CDR3 DNA by itself, 45 bases read in frame from the first base. Unmatched junction bases come to 5, with V trimmed by 6 bases and J by 5 bases. Sample: PBMCs. This receptor was identified in a human donor in good health. The V and J genes are TRBV25-1 and TRBJ2-1, with 12 middle bases fitting TRBD2. Read as DNA, the sequence is TGTGCCAGCAGCACTAGCGGGAGGAGGGACAATGAGCAGTTCTTC. Its protein reads: CASSTSGRRDNEQFF.